This TCR beta chain was observed in a study of cytomegalovirus exposure and HLA in healthy donors. For the study at large: Unique TCRs from HLA-typed donors, 70 million to 100 million of them, were held in an early data release.

60 Vbeta and 13 Jbeta primers were used in PCR. Sequenced by immunoSEQ multiplex PCR; TCRdb stores in-frame clones only, minus some. The table records around 150,000 clones, roughly 85% of them present only once. As regards this clone: Its target is not known.

Study results and limitations: Highest at DRB1 and lowest at HLA-C, TCR association rates differed among HLA loci in a later analysis. A later analysis linked a missense variant in DCLRE1C to the trimming of TCR beta V and J genes.

V was shortened by 4 bases and J by 0 bases, with 10 bases between the two germline ends. In germline, CDR1 is SGHRS, CDR2 YFSETQ. The CDR3 totals 14 residues. Input material: PBMCs. This chain joins TRBV5-1 and TRBJ2-5, with D hard to call. The TCR originated in a man aged 40-55 years in good health and CMV-seronegative. CDR3 in DNA: TGCGCCAGCAGCGCGAAAAGATACCAAGAGACCCAGTACTTC. It codes for CASSAKRYQETQYF.